Listed below are T cell receptor beta chains from one sample, sequenced in a study of T-cell memory formation after mild COVID-19. One entry per CDR3 protein results from TCRdb running MiXCR on the 5' RACE reads. The sample lists under 250,000 distinct CDR3 sequences, approximately 10% occurring once. The sequencing input was PBMCs or a T cell subset sorted from them (not recorded which). The receptors come from a man in his late teens or twenties who had mild COVID-19 (a few samples of this study predate the infection). Cell type and time point are not known. Both conserved end residues are part of each CDR3. D genes are given only for firm matches. Clone size, where shown, is once, few, many, or a class for clones that have expanded.

J gene,clone size,D gene,V gene,CDR3 DNA,CDR3 protein
TRBJ2-2,few,TRBD1,TRBV5-1,TGCGCCAGCAGCCCCTGGACAGGTCCTAACACCGGGGAGCTGTTTTTT,CASSPWTGPNTGELFF
TRBJ2-2,many,NA,TRBV7-9,TGTGCCAGCAGCCCCGAGGCAATTTCTGGGGAGCTGTTTTTT,CASSPEAISGELFF
TRBJ1-4,few,TRBD1,TRBV19,TGTGCCAGTAGTGACGCATCGACAGGGGCTGAAAAACTGTTTTTT,CASSDASTGAEKLFF
TRBJ2-5,NA,NA,TRBV7-7,TGTGCCAGCAGCTTATGGATCCAAGAGACCCAGTACTTC,CASSLWIQETQYF
TRBJ2-1,few,TRBD2,TRBV4-2,TGTGCCAGCAGCCGCACGTTACAAGCGGGGGGGGGATACAATGAGCAGTTCTTC,CASSRTLQAGGGYNEQFF
TRBJ1-2,NA,NA,TRBV11-2,TGTGCCAGCAGCACCGGTAGCCGTAACTATGGCTACACCTTC,CASSTGSRNYGYTF
TRBJ2-1,NA,TRBD2,TRBV4-1,TGCGCCAGCCGCCCGGTCCTAGCGGCAATTCATGAGCAGTTCTTC,CASRPVLAAIHEQFF
TRBJ1-2,few,TRBD1,TRBV12-3/TRBV12-4,TGTGCCAGCAGTCCCCGGGACAGGGCATCCTATGGCTACACCTTC,CASSPRDRASYGYTF
TRBJ1-5,few,NA,TRBV18,TGTGCCAGCTCACCGCCGGGGGCAGGGGCCTATCTACAGGGCAATCAGCCCCAGCATTTT,CASSPPGAGAYLQGNQPQHF
TRBJ1-1,few,NA,TRBV5-1,TGCGCCAGCCTGGGGGGGTTTTCGAACACTGAAGCTTTCTTT,CASLGGFSNTEAFF
TRBJ2-3,few,TRBD1,TRBV20-1,TGCAGTGCTAGGAAGGACAGGGGGCGCACAGATACGCAGTATTTT,CSARKDRGRTDTQYF
TRBJ2-3,few,NA,TRBV14,TGTGCCAGCAGCCAAGGTCTCACAGATACGCAGTATTTT,CASSQGLTDTQYF
TRBJ1-4,NA,NA,TRBV12-3/TRBV12-4,TGTGCCAGCAGTCTAGACAGTTTCTATGAAAAACTGTTTTTT,CASSLDSFYEKLFF
TRBJ1-1,few,NA,TRBV9,TGTGCCAGCACTCCGGGCCGCCTAAACACTGAAGCTTTCTTT,CASTPGRLNTEAFF
TRBJ1-1,few,NA,TRBV29-1,TGCAGCGCCCTTGGGCGTTTGGGCACTGAAGCTTTCTTT,CSALGRLGTEAFF
TRBJ2-3,few,TRBD2,TRBV7-2,TGTGCCAGCAGCCAACGACGAACTAGCGGGGGGGCCCATACGCAGTATTTT,CASSQRRTSGGAHTQYF
TRBJ2-5,few,TRBD2,TRBV5-1,TGCGCCAGCTCCCGACTAGCGCAGATCCAAGAGACCCAGTACTTC,CASSRLAQIQETQYF